A single sample is the source of the 10 T cell receptor beta chains below, sequenced in a study of neurological immune-mediated disorders. TCRdb ran MiXCR on the 5' RACE reads and lists one entry per CDR3 protein. The sample gives over 35,000 distinct CDR3 sequences, 3.8% of which show up once; roughly 2% is in the top ten. Source material: PBMCs. The receptors shown here come from a man in his thirties or forties with multiple sclerosis.

Many counts were recorded for this clonotype. The V and J genes are TRBV20-1 and TRBJ2-1; D is unresolved. V lost 2 bases, J lost 1 base, and 9 bases lay in between. CDR1 and CDR2 from the germline V gene are DFQATT and SNEGSKA (reference sequence). The CDR3 length is 14 residues. The CDR3 bases are TGCAGTGCTAGAATGAGGCCATCCTACAATGAGCAGTTCTTC. The encoded protein is CSARMRPSYNEQFF.

There are many counts of this clonotype. This chain uses TRBV12-3 or TRBV12-4 with TRBJ2-3; unclear D gene. The V and J ends lost 7 bases and 0 bases respectively, with 11 bases between them. This CDR3 contains 14 residues. CDR3 in amino acids: CASIEGSSTDTQYF. The CDR3 DNA sequence: TGTGCCAGCATAGAAGGTTCTAGCACAGATACGCAGTATTTT.

This clonotype was counted many times. The rearrangement joins TRBV9 to TRBJ1-1, with a tentative D call TRBD1 (5 bases). V lost 3 bases and J lost 11, with 17 bases in between. The CDR3 has 13 residues. Per germline, CDR1 SGDLS and CDR2 YYNGEE. The CDR3 sequence is CASSEGSGDGAFF. The CDR3, as DNA: TGTGCCAGCAGCGAGGGTTCGGGGGATGGGGCTTTCTTT.

This clonotype was counted many times. This sequence joins TRBV5-1 and TRBJ2-7; 7 nucleotides agree with TRBD2. This CDR3 spans 15 amino acids. In germline, CDR1 is SGHRS, CDR2 YFSETQ. Germline trimming cut 1 base from V and 2 bases from J; bases unmatched to any gene: 6. This CDR3 reads CASSLSWGGAYEQYF. CDR3 sequence (DNA): TGCGCCAGCAGCTTGTCCTGGGGGGGTGCCTACGAGCAGTACTTC.

The V call is TRBV6-5, the J call TRBJ2-3; 7 nucleotides agree with TRBD2. Trimming cost V 0 bases and J 4 bases; bases outside gene matches: 1. The CDR3 contains 14 residues. Germline V CDR1 and CDR2: MNHEY, SVGAGI. The CDR3 coding sequence is TGTGCCAGCAGTTACTCGGCGGGGGCAGATACGCAGTATTTT. It yields the protein CASSYSAGADTQYF.

The chain recombines TRBV12-3 or TRBV12-4 with TRBJ2-7; D might be TRBD2 (5 bases). The CDR3 sequence is 14 residues long. V shed 4 bases and J shed 5 bases, with 15 bases lying between them. This CDR3 reads CASSSLRGFHEQYF. DNA for the CDR3: TGTGCCAGCAGTTCCCTGAGAGGGTTCCACGAGCAGTACTTC.

This clonotype was seen repeatedly, ten times or more. V gene TRBV29-1 combines with J gene TRBJ2-7; D is unclear. The CDR3 is 14 amino acids. Germline V gives CDR1 SQVTM, CDR2 ANQGSEA. Between the trimmed V and J ends, which lost 4 bases and 0 bases, there was a span of 13 bases. CDR3 nucleotides: TGCAGCGTTGGCTCACACGCAAACTCCTACGAGCAGTACTTC. It encodes CSVGSHANSYEQYF.

By sample fraction, this clonotype is medium-sized (0.01 to 0.1%). The chain has TRBV5-1 and TRBJ1-2; D unclear. The germline V gene has CDR1 SGHRS and CDR2 YFSETQ. V was pared by 0 bases and J by 1 base, with 4 bases between. This CDR3 has 13 amino acids. Written as DNA, the CDR3 is TGCGCCAGCAGCTTGGCCCATAACTATGGCTACACCTTC. This gives the protein CASSLAHNYGYTF.

The table lists this clonotype with many counts. This chain links TRBV10-3 with TRBJ2-7; 7 bases line up with TRBD1. The CDR3 totals 15 residues. The V and J ends lost 6 bases and 1 base, in that order; junction bases with no gene match: 9. Germline V gene sequence: CDR1 ENHRY, CDR2 SYGVKD. CDR3 protein: CAISGPGQLSYEQYF. The CDR3 DNA sequence: TGTGCCATCAGCGGACCGGGACAGCTTTCCTACGAGCAGTACTTC.

This rearrangement joins TRBV6-5 to TRBJ2-1; 8 bases agree with TRBD1. Trimming removed 2 bases from V and 6 bases from J; junction bases left unmatched: 15. Germline CDR1 reads MNHEY; CDR2 reads SVGAGI. CDR3 length equals 18 residues. CDR3 loop: CASSYQGARPSRGNEQFF. The CDR3 region has the DNA TGTGCCAGCAGTTACCAGGGGGCCCGGCCTTCGCGGGGCAATGAGCAGTTCTTC.